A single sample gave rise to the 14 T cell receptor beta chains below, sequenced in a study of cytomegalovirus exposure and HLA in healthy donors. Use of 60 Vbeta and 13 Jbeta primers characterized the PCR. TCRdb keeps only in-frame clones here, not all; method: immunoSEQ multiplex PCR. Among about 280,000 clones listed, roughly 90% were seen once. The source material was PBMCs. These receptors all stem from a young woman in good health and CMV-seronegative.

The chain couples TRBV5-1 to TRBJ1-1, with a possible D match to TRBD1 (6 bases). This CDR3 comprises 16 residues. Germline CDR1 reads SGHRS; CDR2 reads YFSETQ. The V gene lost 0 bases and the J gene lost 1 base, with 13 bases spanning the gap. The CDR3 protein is CASSLDGGARNTEAFF. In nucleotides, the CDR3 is TGCGCCAGCAGCTTGGACGGGGGGGCTAGGAACACTGAAGCTTTCTTT.

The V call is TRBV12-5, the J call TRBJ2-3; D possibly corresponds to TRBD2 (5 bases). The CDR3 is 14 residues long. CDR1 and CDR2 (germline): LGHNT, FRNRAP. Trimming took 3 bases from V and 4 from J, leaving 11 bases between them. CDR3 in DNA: TGTGCTAGTGGTTTTGGGCTAGCTTCAGATACGCAGTATTTT. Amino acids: CASGFGLASDTQYF.

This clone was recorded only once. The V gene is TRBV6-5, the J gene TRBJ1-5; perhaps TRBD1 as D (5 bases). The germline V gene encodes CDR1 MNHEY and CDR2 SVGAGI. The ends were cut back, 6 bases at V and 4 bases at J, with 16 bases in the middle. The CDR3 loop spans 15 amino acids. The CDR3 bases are TGTGCCAGCAGGGCCGCCCAGGGAATAAATCAGCCCCAGCATTTT. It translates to CASRAAQGINQPQHF.

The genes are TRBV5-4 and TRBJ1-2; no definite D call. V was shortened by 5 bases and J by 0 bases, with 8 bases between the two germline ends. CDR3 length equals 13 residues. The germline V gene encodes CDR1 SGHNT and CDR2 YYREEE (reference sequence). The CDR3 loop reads CASSKPPNYGYTF. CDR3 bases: TGTGCCAGCAGTAAGCCCCCTAACTATGGCTACACCTTC.

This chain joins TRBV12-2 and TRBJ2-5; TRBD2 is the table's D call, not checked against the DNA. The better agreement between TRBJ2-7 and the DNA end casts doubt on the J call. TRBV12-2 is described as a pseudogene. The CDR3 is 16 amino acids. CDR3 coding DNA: TGTGCAAGTCGCTTCAAGTTCGGGGGGGTTCCTGACGAGCAGTACTTC. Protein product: CASRFKFGGVPDEQYF.

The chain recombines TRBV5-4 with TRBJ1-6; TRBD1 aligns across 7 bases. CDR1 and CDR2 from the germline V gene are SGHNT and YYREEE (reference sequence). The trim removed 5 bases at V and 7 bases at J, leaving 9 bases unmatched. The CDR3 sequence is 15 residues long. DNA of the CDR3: TGTGCCAGCAGGCACTGGGGACAGACAAATTCACCCCTCCACTTT. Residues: CASRHWGQTNSPLHF.

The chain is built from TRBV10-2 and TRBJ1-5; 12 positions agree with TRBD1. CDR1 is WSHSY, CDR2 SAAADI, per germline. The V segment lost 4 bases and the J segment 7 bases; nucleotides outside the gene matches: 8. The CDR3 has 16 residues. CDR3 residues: CASSAGGQGAWQPQHF. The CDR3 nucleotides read TGCGCCAGCAGTGCCGGGGGACAGGGGGCTTGGCAGCCCCAGCATTTT.

The CDR3 is CAISGGGGGDTEAFF. The DNA of the CDR3 is TGTGCCATCAGTGGGGGGGGTGGGGGCGACACTGAAGCTTTCTTT. This sequence joins TRBV10-3 and TRBJ1-1; TRBD1 might be the D (6 bases). CDR3 length equals 15 residues. CDR1 and CDR2 from the germline V gene are ENHRY and SYGVKD. Trimming removed 4 bases from V and 3 bases from J, with 15 bases in between.

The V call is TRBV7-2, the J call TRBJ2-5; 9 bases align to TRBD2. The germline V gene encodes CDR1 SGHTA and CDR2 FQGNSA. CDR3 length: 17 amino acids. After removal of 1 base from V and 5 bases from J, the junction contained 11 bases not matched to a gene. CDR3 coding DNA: TGTGCCAGCAGCTTAGTAGGTCGGCTAGCGGGGACGGAGACCCAGTACTTC. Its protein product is CASSLVGRLAGTETQYF.

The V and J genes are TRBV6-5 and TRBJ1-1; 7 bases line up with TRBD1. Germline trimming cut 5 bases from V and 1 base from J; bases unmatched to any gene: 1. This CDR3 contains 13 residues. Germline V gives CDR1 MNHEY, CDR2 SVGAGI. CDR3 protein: CASSRQGNTEAFF. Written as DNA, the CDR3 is TGTGCCAGCAGTCGACAGGGGAACACTGAAGCTTTCTTT.

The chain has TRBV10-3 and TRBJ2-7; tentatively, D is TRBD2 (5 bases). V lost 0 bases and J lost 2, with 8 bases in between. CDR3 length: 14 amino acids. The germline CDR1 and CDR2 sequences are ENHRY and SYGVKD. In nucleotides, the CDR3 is TGTGCCATCAGTGAGTCCGGGATTACCTACGAGCAGTACTTC. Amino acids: CAISESGITYEQYF.

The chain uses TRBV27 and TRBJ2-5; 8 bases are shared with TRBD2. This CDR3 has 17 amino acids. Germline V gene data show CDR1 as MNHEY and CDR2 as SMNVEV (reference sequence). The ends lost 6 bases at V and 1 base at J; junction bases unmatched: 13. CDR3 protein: CASSPTPASGLQETQYF. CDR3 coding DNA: TGTGCCAGCAGCCCAACCCCGGCTAGCGGGCTCCAAGAGACCCAGTACTTC.

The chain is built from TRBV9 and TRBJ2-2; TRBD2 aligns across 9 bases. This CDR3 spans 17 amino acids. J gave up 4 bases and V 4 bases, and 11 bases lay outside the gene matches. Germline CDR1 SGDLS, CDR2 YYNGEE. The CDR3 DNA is TGTGCCAGCAGCCCCCGTGAGCGGGGGGTTACCACCGGGGAGCTGTTTTTT. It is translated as CASSPRERGVTTGELFF.

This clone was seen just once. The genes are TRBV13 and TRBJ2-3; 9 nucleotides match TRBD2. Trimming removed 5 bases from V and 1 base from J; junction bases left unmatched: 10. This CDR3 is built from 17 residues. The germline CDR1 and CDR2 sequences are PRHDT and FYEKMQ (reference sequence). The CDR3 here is CASSDGKTSGGTDTQYF. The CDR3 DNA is TGTGCCAGCAGCGACGGCAAGACTAGCGGAGGCACAGATACGCAGTATTTT.